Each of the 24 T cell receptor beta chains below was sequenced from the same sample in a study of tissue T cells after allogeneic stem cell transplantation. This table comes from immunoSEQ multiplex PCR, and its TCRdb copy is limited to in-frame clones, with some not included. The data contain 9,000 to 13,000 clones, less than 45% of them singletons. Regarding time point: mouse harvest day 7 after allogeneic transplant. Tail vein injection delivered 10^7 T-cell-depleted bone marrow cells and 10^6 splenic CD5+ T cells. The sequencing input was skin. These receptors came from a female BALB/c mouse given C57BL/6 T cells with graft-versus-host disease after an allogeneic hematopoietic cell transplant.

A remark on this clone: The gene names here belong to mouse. Here the CDR3 reads CSSSQSGWGGGDTQYF. CDR3 bases read: TGCTCCAGCAGTCAATCGGGATGGGGGGGCGGAGACACCCAGTAC. The gene calls are TRBV23 and TRBJ2-5; the DNA was not compared with TRBD2, the D call given in the table. The sequenced fragment ends 1 residue before the CDR3 boundary, so the rest is inferred from the germline J gene. Germline CDR1 reads KGHTA; CDR2 reads FQNQQP. CDR3 length: 16 amino acids.

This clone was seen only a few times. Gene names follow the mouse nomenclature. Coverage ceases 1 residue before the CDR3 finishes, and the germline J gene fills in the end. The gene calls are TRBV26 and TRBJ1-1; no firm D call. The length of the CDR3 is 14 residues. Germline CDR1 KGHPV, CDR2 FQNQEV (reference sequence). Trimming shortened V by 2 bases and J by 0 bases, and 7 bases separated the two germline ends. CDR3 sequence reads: CASSLEVANTEVFF. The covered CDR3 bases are TGTGCCAGCAGTCTGGAGGTTGCAAACACAGAAGTCTTC.

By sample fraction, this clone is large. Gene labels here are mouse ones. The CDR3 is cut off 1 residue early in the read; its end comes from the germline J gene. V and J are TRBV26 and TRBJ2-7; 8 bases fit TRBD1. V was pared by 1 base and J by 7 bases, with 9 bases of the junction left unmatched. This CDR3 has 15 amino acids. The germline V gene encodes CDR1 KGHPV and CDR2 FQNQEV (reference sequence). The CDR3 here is CASSLLAGGAGEQYF. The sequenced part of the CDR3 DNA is TGTGCCAGCAGTCTGTTGGCAGGGGGCGCGGGAGAACAGTAC.

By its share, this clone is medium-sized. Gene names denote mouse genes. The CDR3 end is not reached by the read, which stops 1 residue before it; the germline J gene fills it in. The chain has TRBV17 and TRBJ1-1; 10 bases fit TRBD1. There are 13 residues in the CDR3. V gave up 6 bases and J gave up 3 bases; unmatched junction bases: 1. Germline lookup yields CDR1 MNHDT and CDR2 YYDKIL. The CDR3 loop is CASRGQGYTEVFF. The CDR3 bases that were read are TGTGCTAGCAGGGGACAGGGGTACACAGAAGTCTTC.

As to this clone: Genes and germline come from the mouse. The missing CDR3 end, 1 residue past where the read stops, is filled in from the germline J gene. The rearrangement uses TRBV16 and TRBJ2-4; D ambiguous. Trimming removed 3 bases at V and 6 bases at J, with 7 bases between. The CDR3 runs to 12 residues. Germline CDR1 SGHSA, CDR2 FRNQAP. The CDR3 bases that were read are TGTGCAAGCAGCTTGGCCCTGAACACCTTGTAC. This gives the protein CASSLALNTLY. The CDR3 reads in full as CASSLALNTLYF.

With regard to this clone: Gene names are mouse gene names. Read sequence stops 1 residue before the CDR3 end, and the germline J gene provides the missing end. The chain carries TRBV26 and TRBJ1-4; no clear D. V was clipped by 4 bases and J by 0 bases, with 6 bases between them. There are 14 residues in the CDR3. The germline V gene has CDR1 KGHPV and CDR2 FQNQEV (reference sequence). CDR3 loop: CASSPEFSNERLFF. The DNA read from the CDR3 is TGTGCCAGCAGTCCAGAATTTTCCAACGAAAGATTATTT.

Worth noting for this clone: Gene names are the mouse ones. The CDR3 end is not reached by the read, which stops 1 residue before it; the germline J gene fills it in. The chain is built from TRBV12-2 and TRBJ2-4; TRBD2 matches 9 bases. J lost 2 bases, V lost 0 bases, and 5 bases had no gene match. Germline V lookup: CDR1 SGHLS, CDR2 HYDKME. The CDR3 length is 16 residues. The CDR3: CASSLDGGAVQNTLYF. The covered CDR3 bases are TGTGCCAGCTCTCTCGATGGGGGGGCAGTTCAAAACACCTTGTAC.

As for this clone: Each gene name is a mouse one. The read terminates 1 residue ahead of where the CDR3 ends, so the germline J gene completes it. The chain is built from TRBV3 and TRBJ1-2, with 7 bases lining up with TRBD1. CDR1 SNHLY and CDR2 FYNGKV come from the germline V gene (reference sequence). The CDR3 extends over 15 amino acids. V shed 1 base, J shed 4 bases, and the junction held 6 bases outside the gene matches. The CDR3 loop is CASSLGVRGGSDYTF. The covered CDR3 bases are TGTGCCAGCAGCTTAGGGGTCAGGGGGGGCTCCGACTACACC.

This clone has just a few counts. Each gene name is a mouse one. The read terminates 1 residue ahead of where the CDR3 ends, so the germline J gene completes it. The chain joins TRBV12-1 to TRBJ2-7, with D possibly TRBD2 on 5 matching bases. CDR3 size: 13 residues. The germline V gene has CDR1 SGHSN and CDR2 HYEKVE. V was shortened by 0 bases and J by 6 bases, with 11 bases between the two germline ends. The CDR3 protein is CASSLEGWVEQYF. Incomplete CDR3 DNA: TGTGCCAGCTCTCTCGAAGGCTGGGTTGAACAGTAC. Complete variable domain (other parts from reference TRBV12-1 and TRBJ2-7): DSGVVQSPRHIIKEKGGRSVLTCIPISGHSNVVWYQQTLGKELKFLIQHYEKVERDKGFLPSRFSVQQFDDYHSEMNMSALELEDSAMYFCASSLEGWVEQYFGPGTRLTVL.

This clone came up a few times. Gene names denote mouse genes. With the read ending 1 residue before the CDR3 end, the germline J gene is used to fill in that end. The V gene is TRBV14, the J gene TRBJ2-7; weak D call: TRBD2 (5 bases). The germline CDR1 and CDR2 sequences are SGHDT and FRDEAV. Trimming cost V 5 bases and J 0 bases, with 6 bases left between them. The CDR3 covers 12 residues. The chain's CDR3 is CASSLGSYEQYF. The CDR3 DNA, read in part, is TGTGCCAGCAGCCTGGGCTCCTATGAACAGTAC.

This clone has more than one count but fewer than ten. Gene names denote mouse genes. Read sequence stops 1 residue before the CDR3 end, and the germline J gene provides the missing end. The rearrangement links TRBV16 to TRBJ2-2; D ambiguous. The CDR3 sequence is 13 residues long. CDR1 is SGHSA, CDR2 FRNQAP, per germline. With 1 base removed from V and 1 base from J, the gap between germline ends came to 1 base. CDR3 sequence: CASSLVNTGQLYF. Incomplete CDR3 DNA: TGTGCAAGCAGCTTAGTAAACACCGGGCAGCTCTAC. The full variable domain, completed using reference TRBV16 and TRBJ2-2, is NAGVIQTPRHKVTGKGQEATLWCEPISGHSAVFWYRQTIVQGLEFLTYFRNQAPIDDSGMPKERFSAQMPNQSHSTLKIQSTQPQDSAVYLCASSLVNTGQLYFGEGSKLTVL.

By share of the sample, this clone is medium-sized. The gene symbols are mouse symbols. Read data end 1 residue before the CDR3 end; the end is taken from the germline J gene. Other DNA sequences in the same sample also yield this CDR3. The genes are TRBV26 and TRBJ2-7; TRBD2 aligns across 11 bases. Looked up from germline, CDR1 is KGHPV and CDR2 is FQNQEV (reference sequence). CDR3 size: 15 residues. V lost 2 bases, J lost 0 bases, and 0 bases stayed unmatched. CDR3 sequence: CASSLDWGGSYEQYF. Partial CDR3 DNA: TGTGCCAGCAGTCTGGACTGGGGGGGCTCCTATGAACAGTAC. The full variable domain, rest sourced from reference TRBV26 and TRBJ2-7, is NSKVIQTPRYLVKGQGQKAKMRCIPEKGHPVVFWYQQNKNNEFKFLINFQNQEVLQQIDMTEKRFSAECPSNSPCSLEIQSSEAGDSALYLCASSLDWGGSYEQYFGPGTRLTVL.

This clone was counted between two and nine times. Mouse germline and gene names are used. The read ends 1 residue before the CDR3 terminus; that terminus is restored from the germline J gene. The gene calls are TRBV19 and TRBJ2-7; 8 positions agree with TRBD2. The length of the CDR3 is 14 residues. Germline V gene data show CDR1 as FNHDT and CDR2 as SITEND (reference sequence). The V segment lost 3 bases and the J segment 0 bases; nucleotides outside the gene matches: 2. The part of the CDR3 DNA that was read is TGTGCCAGCAGTAAACTGGGGGACTCCTATGAACAGTAC. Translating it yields CASSKLGDSYEQY. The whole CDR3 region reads CASSKLGDSYEQYF.

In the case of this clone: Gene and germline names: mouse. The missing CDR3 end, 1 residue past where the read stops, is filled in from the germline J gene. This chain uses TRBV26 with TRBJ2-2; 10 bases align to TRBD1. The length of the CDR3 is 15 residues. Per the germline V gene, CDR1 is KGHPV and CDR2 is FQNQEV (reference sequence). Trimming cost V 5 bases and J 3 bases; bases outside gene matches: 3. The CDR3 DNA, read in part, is TGTGCCAGCAGTGGGGACAGGGGAGACACCGGGCAGCTCTAC. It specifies CASSGDRGDTGQLY. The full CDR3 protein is CASSGDRGDTGQLYF.

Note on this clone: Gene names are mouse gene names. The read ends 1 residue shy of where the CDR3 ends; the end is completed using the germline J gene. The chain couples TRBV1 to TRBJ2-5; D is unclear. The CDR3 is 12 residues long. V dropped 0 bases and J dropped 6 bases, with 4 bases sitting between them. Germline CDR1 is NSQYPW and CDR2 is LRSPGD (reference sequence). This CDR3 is CTCSAEGDTQYF. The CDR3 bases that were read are TGCACCTGCAGTGCAGAAGGGGACACCCAGTAC.

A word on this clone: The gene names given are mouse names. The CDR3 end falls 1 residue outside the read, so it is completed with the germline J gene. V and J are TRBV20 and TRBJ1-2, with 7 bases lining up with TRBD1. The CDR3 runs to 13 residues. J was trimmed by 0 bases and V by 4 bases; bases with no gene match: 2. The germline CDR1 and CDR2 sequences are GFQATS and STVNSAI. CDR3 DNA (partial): TGTGGTGCTAAGACAGGGTCAAACTCCGACTACACC. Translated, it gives CGAKTGSNSDYT. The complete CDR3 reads CGAKTGSNSDYTF.

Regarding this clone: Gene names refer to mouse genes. The CDR3: CASSSGQSNERLFF. The part of the CDR3 DNA that was read is TGTGCAAGCAGCTCCGGACAATCCAACGAAAGATTATTT. This sequence joins TRBV16 and TRBJ1-4, with D possibly matching TRBD1 (5 bases). The read halts 1 residue ahead of the CDR3 end, with the missing end drawn from the germline J gene. The CDR3 extends over 14 amino acids. V gave up 4 bases and J gave up 2 bases, with 8 bases separating them. CDR1 and CDR2 from the germline V gene are SGHSA and FRNQAP.

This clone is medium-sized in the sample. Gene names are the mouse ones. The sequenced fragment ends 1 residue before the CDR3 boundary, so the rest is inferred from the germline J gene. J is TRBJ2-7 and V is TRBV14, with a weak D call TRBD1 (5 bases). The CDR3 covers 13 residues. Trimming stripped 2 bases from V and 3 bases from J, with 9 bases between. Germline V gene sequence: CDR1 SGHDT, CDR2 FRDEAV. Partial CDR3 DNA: TGTGCCAGCAGTTTGAGGGGTTTCTATGAACAGTAC. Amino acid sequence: CASSLRGFYEQY. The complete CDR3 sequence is CASSLRGFYEQYF.

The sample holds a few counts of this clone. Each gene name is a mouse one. CDR3 DNA, as far as it was read: TGTGCCAGCAGTCCACAGGGGAACCAAGACACCCAGTAC. As protein: CASSPQGNQDTQY. The CDR3 in full is CASSPQGNQDTQYF. The chain employs TRBV26 and TRBJ2-5; 7 bases match TRBD1. The CDR3 end lies 1 residue beyond the end of the read and is filled in from the germline J gene. The CDR3 runs 14 residues. J was trimmed by 0 bases and V by 4 bases; bases with no gene match: 1. Germline CDR1 reads KGHPV; CDR2 reads FQNQEV (reference sequence).

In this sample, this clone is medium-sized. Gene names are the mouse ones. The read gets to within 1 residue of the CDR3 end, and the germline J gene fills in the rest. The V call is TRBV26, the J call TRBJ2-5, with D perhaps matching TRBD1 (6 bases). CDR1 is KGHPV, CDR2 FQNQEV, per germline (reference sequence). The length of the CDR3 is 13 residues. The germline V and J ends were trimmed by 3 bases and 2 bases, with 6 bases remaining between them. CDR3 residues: CASSLQGQDTQYF. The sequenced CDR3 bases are TGTGCCAGCAGTCTACAGGGCCAAGACACCCAGTAC. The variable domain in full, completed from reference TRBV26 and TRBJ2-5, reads NSKVIQTPRYLVKGQGQKAKMRCIPEKGHPVVFWYQQNKNNEFKFLINFQNQEVLQQIDMTEKRFSAECPSNSPCSLEIQSSEAGDSALYLCASSLQGQDTQYFGPGTRLLVL.

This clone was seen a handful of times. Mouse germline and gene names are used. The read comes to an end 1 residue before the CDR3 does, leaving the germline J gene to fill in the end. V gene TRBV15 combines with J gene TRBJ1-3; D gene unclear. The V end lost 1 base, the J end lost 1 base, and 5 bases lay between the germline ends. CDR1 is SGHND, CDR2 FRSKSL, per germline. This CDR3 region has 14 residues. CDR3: CASSLDGSGNTLYF. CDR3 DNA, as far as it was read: TGTGCCAGCAGTTTAGATGGCTCTGGAAATACGCTCTAT.

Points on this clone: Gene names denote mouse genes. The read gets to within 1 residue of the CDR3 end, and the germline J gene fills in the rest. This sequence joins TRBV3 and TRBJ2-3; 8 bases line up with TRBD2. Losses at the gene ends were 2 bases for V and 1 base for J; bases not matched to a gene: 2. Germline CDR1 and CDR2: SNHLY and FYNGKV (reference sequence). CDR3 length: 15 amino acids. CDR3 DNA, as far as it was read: TGTGCCAGCAGCTTAAGGGGGGGCGGTGCAGAAACGCTGTAT. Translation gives CASSLRGGGAETLY. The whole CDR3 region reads CASSLRGGGAETLYF.

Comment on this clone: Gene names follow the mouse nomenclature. CDR3 in amino acids: CASSLSLGRAETLYF. The sequenced part of the CDR3 DNA is TGTGCCAGCAGTCTGTCGCTAGGGAGGGCAGAAACGCTGTAT. V is TRBV26 and J is TRBJ2-3; unclear D gene. The sequence runs out 1 residue before the end of the CDR3; the remainder is reconstructed from the germline J gene. The germline CDR1 and CDR2 sequences are KGHPV and FQNQEV (reference sequence). Between the trimmed V and J ends, which lost 0 bases and 3 bases, there was a span of 10 bases. This CDR3 is 15 amino acids long.

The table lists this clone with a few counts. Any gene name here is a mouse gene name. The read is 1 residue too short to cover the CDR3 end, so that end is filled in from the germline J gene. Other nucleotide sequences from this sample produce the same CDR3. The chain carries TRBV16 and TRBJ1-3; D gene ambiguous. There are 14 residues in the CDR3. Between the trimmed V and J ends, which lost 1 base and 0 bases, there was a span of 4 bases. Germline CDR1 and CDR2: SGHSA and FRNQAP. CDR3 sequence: CASSLGGSGNTLYF. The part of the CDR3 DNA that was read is TGTGCAAGCAGCTTAGGAGGTTCTGGAAATACGCTCTAT.